The source of this TCR beta chain is a study of PD-L1 blockade in urothelial cancer. About the research overall: Every 3 weeks, patients received intravenous atezolizumab 1,200 mg, beginning 2014.

Time point described: pretreatment peripheral blood. TCRdb's copy holds only in-frame clones and misses some; the assay was immunoSEQ multiplex PCR. Of roughly 30,000 clones in the sample, nearly 85% were seen once. Germline V gives CDR1 MDHEN, CDR2 SYDVKM. The CDR3 length is 15 residues. V was shortened by 3 bases and J by 0 bases, with 11 bases between the two germline ends. The clonotype originates from a man aged 60 to 75 with urothelial cancer. The material sequenced was PBMCs, taken around atezolizumab (anti-PD-L1) treatment. The chain recombines TRBV28 with TRBJ1-2, with D perhaps matching TRBD1 (5 bases). CDR3 loop: CASSLLWGANYGYTF. DNA for the CDR3: TGTGCCAGCAGTTTGCTTTGGGGGGCTAACTATGGCTACACCTTC.